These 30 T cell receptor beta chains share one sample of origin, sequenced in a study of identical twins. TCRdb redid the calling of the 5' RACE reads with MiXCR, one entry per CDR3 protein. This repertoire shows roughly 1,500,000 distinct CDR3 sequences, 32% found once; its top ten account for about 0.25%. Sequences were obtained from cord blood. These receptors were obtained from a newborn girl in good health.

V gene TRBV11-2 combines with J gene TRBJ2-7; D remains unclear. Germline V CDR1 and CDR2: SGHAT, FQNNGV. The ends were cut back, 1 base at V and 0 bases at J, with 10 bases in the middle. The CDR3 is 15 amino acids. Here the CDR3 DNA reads TGTGCCAGCAGCTTAGCCCCCACAAGCTCCTACGAGCAGTACTTC. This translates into CASSLAPTSSYEQYF.

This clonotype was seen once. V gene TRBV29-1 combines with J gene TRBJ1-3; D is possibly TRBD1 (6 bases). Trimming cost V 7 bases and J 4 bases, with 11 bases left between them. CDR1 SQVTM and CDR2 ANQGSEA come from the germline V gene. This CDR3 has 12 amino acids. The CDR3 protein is CSAGALGNTIYF. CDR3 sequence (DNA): TGCAGCGCGGGGGCATTGGGAAACACCATATATTTT.

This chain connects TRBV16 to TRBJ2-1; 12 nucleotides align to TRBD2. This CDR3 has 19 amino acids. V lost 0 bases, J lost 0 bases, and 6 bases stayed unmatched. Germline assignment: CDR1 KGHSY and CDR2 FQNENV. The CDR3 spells CASSQSGLAGLSSYNEQFF. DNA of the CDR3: TGTGCCAGCAGCCAATCTGGACTAGCGGGATTGAGCTCCTACAATGAGCAGTTCTTC.

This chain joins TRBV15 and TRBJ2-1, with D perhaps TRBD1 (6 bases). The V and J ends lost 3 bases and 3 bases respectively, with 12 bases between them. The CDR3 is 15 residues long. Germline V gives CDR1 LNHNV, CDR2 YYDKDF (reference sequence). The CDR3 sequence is CATSSPKGVYNEQFF. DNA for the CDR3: TGTGCCACCAGCAGCCCCAAGGGGGTCTACAATGAGCAGTTCTTC.

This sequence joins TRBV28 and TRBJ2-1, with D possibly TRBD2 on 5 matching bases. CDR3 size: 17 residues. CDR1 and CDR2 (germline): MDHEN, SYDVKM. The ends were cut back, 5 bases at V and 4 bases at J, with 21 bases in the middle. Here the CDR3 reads CASSPLLGNTGYNEQFF. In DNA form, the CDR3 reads TGTGCCAGCAGTCCCCTACTAGGCAACACGGGATACAATGAGCAGTTCTTC.

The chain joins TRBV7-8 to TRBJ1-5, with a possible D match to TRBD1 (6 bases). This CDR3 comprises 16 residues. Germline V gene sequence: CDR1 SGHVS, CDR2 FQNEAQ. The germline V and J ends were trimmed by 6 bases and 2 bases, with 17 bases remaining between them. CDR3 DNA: TGTGCCAGCAGGCTCTCGAGGGGGAATGGCAATCAGCCCCAGCATTTT. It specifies CASRLSRGNGNQPQHF.

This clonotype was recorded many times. CDR3 nucleotide sequence: TGCAGCGTTGAAGGGTACAGGGAAGGTTACAATGAGCAGTTCTTC. Translation gives CSVEGYREGYNEQFF. The rearrangement uses TRBV29-1 and TRBJ2-1, with D tentatively TRBD1 (6 bases). Germline values: CDR1 SQVTM, CDR2 ANQGSEA. The CDR3 is made up of 15 amino acids. V shed 1 base and J shed 4 bases, with 14 bases lying between them.

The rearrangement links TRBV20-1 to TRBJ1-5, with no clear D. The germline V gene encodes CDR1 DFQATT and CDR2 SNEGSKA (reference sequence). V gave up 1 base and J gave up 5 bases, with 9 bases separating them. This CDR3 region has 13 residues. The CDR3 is CSARGGWDQPQHF. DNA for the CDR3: TGCAGTGCTAGAGGAGGGTGGGATCAGCCCCAGCATTTT.

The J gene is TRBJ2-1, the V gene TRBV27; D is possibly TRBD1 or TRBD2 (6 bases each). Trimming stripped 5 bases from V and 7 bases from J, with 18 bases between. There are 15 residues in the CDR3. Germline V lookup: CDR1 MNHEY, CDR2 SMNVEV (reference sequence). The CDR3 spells CASSPRLGGSNEQFF. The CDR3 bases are TGTGCCAGCAGTCCGCGACTAGGGGGGTCAAATGAGCAGTTCTTC.

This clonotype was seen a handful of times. Written as DNA, the CDR3 is TGTGCCAGCACTCAAGCAGGGTCCGTGACTGAAGCTTTCTTT. It translates to CASTQAGSVTEAFF. V gene TRBV27 combines with J gene TRBJ1-1; the D gene is possibly TRBD1 (5 bases). The CDR3 has 14 residues. Trimming pared 7 bases from V and 5 bases from J, leaving 17 bases between. Germline V gene data show CDR1 as MNHEY and CDR2 as SMNVEV (reference sequence).

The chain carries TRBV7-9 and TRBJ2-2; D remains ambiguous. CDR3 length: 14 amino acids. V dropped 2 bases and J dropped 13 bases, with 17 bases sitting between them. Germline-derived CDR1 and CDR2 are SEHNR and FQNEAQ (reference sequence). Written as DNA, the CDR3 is TGTGCCAGCAGCTTAATATTAAAGGGCTGGGGGCTGTTTTTT. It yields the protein CASSLILKGWGLFF.

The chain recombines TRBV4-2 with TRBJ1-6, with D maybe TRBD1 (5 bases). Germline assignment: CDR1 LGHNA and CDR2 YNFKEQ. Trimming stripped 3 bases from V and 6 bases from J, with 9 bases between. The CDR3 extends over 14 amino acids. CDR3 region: CASSQGGTNSPLHF. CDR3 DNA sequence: TGTGCCAGCAGCCAGGGAGGGACTAATTCACCCCTCCACTTT.

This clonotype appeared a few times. CDR3 DNA sequence: TGCCGGGCGGCGGTAATCAATGAGCAGTTCTTC. Translation gives CRAAVINEQFF. The rearrangement uses TRBV20-1 and TRBJ2-1; no clear D. The germline V gene has CDR1 DFQATT and CDR2 SNEGSKA (reference sequence). The CDR3 length is 11 residues.

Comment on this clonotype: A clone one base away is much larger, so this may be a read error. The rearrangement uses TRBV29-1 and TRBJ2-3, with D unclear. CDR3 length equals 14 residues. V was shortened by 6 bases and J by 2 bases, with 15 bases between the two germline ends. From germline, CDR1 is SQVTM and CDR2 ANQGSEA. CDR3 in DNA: TGCAGCGTCCTCACAAGTGCCCCCACAGATACGCAGTATTTT. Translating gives CSVLTSAPTDTQYF.

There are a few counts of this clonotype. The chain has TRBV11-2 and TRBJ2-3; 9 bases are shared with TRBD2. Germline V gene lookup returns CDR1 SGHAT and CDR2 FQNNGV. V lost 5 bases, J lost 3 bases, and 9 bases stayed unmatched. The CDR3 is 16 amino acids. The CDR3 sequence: CASSPTSGARTDTQYF. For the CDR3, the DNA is TGTGCCAGCAGCCCGACTAGCGGAGCCCGAACAGATACGCAGTATTTT.

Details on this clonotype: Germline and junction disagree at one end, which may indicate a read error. This CDR3 reads CASSYTRTSGTGTQYF. For the CDR3, the DNA is TGTGCCAGCAGTTACACCAGGACTAGCGGGACAGGTACGCAGTATTTT. The V call is TRBV2, the J call TRBJ2-3; 12 bases line up with TRBD2. Per germline, CDR1 SNHLY and CDR2 FYNNEI. This CDR3 contains 16 residues.

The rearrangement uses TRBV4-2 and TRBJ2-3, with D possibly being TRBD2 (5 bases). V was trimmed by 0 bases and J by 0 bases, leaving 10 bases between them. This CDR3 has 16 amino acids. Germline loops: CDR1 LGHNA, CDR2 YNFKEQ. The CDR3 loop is CASSQDFGGSTDTQYF. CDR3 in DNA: TGTGCCAGCAGCCAAGATTTTGGCGGGAGCACAGATACGCAGTATTTT.

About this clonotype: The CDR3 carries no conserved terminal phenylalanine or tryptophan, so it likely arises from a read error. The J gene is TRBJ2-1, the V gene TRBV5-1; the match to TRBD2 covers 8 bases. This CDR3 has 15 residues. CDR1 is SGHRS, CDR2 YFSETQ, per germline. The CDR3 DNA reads TGCGCCAGCAGCTTGGGCGGGAGGCTACACAATGAACAGTTCGTC. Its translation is CASSLGGRLHNEQFV.

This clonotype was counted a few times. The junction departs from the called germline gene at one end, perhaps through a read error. CDR3 loop: CASNLYGGDTQYF. CDR3 DNA sequence: TGTGCCAGCAACTTATACGGGGGGGATACGCAGTATTTT. The V gene is TRBV7-2, the J gene TRBJ2-3; 7 bases agree with TRBD2. CDR1 is SGHTA, CDR2 FQGNSA, per germline. The CDR3 consists of 13 residues.

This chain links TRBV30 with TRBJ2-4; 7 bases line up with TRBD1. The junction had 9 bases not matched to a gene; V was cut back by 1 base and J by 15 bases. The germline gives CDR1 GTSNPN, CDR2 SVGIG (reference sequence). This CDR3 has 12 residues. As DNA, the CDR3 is TGTGCCTGGAGTGACGCGACCAGGGACAGGTACTTC. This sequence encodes CAWSDATRDRYF.

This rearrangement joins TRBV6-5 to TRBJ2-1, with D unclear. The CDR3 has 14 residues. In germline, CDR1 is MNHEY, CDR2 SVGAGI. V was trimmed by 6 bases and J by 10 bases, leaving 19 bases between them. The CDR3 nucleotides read TGTGCCAGCAGGGCAAGGCGGATTTCCTACGAGCAGTTCTTC. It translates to CASRARRISYEQFF.

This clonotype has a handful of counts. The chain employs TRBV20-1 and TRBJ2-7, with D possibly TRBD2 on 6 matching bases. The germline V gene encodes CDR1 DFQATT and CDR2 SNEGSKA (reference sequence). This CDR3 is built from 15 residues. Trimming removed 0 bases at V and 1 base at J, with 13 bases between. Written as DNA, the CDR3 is TGCAGTGCTAGAGAGTCTAGCGTAGAATCCTACGAGCAGTACTTC. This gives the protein CSARESSVESYEQYF.

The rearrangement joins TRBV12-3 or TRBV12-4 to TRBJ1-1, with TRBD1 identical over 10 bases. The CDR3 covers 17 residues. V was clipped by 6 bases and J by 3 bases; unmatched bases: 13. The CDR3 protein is CASRTDRGRRGDTEAFF. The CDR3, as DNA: TGTGCCAGCAGAACAGACAGGGGGCGGAGGGGAGACACTGAAGCTTTCTTT.

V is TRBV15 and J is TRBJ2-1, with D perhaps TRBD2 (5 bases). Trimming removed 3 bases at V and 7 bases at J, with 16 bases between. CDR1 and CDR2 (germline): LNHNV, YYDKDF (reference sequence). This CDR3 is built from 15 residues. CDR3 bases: TGTGCCACCAGCAGCTCAATGATAGCGAGGAATGAGCAGTTCTTC. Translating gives CATSSSMIARNEQFF.

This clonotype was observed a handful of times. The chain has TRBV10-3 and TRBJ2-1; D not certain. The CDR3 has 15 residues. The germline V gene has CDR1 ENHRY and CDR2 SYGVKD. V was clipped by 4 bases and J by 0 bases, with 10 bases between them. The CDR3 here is CAISGYTSSYNEQFF. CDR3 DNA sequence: TGTGCCATCAGTGGTTATACGAGCTCCTACAATGAGCAGTTCTTC.

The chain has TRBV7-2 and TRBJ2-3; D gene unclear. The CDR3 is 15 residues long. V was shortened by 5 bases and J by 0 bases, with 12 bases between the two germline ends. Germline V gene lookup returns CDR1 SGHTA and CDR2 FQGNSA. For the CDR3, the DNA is TGTGCCAGCAGCCATCTCTCGCGGAGCACAGATACGCAGTATTTT. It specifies CASSHLSRSTDTQYF.

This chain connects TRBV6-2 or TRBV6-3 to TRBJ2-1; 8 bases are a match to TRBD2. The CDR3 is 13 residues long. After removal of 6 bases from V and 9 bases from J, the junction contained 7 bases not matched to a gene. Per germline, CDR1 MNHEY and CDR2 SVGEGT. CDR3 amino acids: CASRNGLAAEQFF. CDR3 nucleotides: TGTGCCAGCAGGAACGGACTAGCAGCTGAGCAGTTCTTC.

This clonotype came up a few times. The CDR3 bases are TGTGCCAGCAGTGGAGTTCGGGTGGGGAATGAAAAACTGTTTTTT. Its translation: CASSGVRVGNEKLFF. The chain uses TRBV6-1 and TRBJ1-4; no clear D gene. The V gene's germline CDR1 is MNHNS and CDR2 SASEGT. The CDR3 runs to 15 residues. Between the trimmed V and J ends, which lost 4 bases and 5 bases, there was a span of 14 bases.

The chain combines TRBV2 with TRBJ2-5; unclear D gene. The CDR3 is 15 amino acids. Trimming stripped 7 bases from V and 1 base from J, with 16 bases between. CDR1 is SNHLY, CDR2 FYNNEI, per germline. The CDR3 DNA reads TGTGCCAGCACACTATCGCACGTGACCCAAGAGACCCAGTACTTC. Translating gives CASTLSHVTQETQYF.

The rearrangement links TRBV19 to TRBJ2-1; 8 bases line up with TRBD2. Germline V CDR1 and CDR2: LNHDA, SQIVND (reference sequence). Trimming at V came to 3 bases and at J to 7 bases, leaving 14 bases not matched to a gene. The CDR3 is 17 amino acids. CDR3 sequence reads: CASSITHPVIAGNEQFF. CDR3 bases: TGTGCCAGTAGTATCACCCATCCGGTAATAGCGGGGAATGAGCAGTTCTTC. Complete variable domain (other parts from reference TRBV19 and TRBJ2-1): DGGITQSPKYLFRKEGQNVTLSCEQNLNHDAMYWYRQDPGQGLRLIYYSQIVNDFQKGDIAEGYSVSREKKESFPLTVTSAQKNPTAFYLCASSITHPVIAGNEQFFGPGTRLTVL.